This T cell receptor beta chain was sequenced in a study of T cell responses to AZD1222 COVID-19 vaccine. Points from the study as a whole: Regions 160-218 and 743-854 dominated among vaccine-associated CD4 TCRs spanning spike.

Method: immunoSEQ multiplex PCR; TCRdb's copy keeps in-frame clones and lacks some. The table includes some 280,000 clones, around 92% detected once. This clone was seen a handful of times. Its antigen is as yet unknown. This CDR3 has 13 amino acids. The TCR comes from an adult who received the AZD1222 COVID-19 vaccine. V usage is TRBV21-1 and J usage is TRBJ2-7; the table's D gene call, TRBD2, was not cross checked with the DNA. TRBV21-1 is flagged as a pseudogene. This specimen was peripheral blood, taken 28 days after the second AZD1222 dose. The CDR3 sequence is CASSTPATREQYF. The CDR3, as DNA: TGTGCCAGCAGCACCCCGGCGACTCGCGAGCAGTACTTC.